This T cell receptor (beta chain) was recovered during a study of T cell repertoires in cytomegalovirus infection. There are 12 residues in the CDR3. Per the germline V gene, CDR1 is SGHTA and CDR2 is FQGNSA. This clonotype was seen a handful of times. Its antigen is as yet unknown. Sequence at one end of the junction differs from germline and may be a read error. Study-wide results and limits: What dominated the ex vivo response were HLA-C-restricted CMV-specific TCR beta clonotypes.

One entry per CDR3 protein results from TCRdb running MiXCR on the reads. This sample has some 180,000 distinct CDR3 sequences; 8% to 10% occur once, and the top ten carry approximately 4.3%. This TCR was recovered from a human donor in good health (CMV status not recorded). Some clones in this sample may be carry-over from other donors' samples. The chain joins TRBV7-2 to TRBJ2-7; a weak D match, TRBD2 (6 bases). The sequenced material came from PBMCs. The CDR3 region is CASSSRLAPRSF. For the CDR3, the DNA is TGTGCCAGCAGCTCCCGTCTAGCGCCCCGAAGCTTC.